These 2 T cell receptor beta chains originate from one sample sequenced in a study of T cells in Graves' hyperthyroidism and ophthalmopathy. Using RNA transcripts as the source, TCR beta CDR3 regions were amplified. The TCR CDR3 first-round RT-PCR relied on the HTBI primer set. TCRdb called the multiplex PCR reads again in MiXCR, with one record for every CDR3 protein. The repertoire holds 410,000 or so distinct CDR3 sequences, 14% to 15% seen once, with around 14% in the top ten. Sequencing was carried out using blood. Receptors were obtained from a man between 18 and 35 years old with Graves' ophthalmopathy.

This clonotype was seen repeatedly, ten times or more. This chain links TRBV27 with TRBJ2-1; 14 bases are a match to TRBD2. V trimming: 10 bases; J trimming: 5 bases; junction bases outside the gene matches: 4. Germline assignment: CDR1 MNHEY and CDR2 SMNVEV (reference sequence). The CDR3 consists of 14 residues. CDR3: CATMGLAGDNEQFF. As DNA, the CDR3 is TGTGCCACCATGGGACTAGCGGGAGACAATGAGCAGTTCTTC.

In this sample, this clonotype turned up many times. V and J are TRBV9 and TRBJ2-5; 8 nucleotides align to TRBD1. Per the germline V gene, CDR1 is SGDLS and CDR2 is YYNGEE. The V and J ends lost 3 bases and 7 bases, in that order; junction bases with no gene match: 8. This CDR3 has 14 amino acids. CDR3: CASSETQGAGTQYF. In DNA form, the CDR3 reads TGTGCCAGCAGCGAGACTCAGGGGGCGGGGACCCAGTACTTC.